This is a list of T cell receptor beta chains from one sample in a study of blood T cell repertoires in COVID-19. Using immunoSEQ multiplex PCR, the repertoire was profiled, and TCRdb retains in-frame clones only, with some absent. This sample carries around 270,000 clones, approximately 89% of them seen once, and the ten largest clones take 2% to 3%. Sample: peripheral blood. The receptors stem from a woman aged 45-65 years with acute or convalescent COVID-19. The CDR3 runs from the conserved cysteine through the conserved F or W. A D gene is named only where the DNA matches it firmly. Rows give clone size only sometimes, using once, few, many, or a class for an expanded clone.

size	D	V	J	DNA	CDR3
.	TRBD1	TRBV5-1	TRBJ1-5	TGCGCCAGCAGCGCGACAGGGGACCCAAATCAGCCCCAGCATTTT	CASSATGDPNQPQHF
.	TRBD1	TRBV18	TRBJ1-4	TGTGCCAGCTCACTACAGGGGGTGATATCTGAAAAACTGTTTTTT	CASSLQGVISEKLFF
.	TRBD2	TRBV7-3	TRBJ2-1	TGTGCCAGCAGCGAAACTAGCGGGAGGGCCTTTGAGCAGTTCTTC	CASSETSGRAFEQFF
.	.	TRBV28	TRBJ2-7	TGTGCCAGCAGTTTACCGGCAGACTGGCTCTCCTACGAGCAGTACTTC	CASSLPADWLSYEQYF
.	TRBD1	TRBV29-1	TRBJ1-4	TGCAGCGTTGAAGAGGCAGGGGGCGGTGAAAAACTGTTTTTT	CSVEEAGGGEKLFF
.	TRBD2	TRBV6-2/TRBV6-3	TRBJ2-7	TGTGCCAGCAGTCACGGACTAGCGGGGAACTACGAGCAGTACTTC	CASSHGLAGNYEQYF
.	TRBD1	TRBV7-9	TRBJ1-4	TGTGCCAGCAGCTTAGAGGGGACAGGGGTCGAAAAACTGTTTTTT	CASSLEGTGVEKLFF
.	.	TRBV9	TRBJ1-2	TGTGCCAGCAGCGTAGGGTCAGAAGCTAACTATGGCTACACCTTC	CASSVGSEANYGYTF
.	.	TRBV5-4	TRBJ2-7	TGTGCCAGCAGCTTGGGAAGGCGGAACGACGAGCAGTACTTC	CASSLGRRNDEQYF
.	.	TRBV30	TRBJ1-3	TGTGCCTGCAATAGGGGCTCAGGAAACACCATATATTTT	CACNRGSGNTIYF
.	TRBD1	TRBV10-3	TRBJ1-1	TGTGCCATCAGTGACCCGACAGGGGGGAACACTGAAGCTTTCTTT	CAISDPTGGNTEAFF
.	TRBD1	TRBV7-3	TRBJ2-1	TGTGCCAGCAGCTCCTGGGCGCAGAGGGCAGGGGGTTTATACAATGAGCAGTTCTTC	CASSSWAQRAGGLYNEQFF
.	.	TRBV27	TRBJ2-6	TGTGCCAGCAGTCCCGGGAAGGGTACTGGGGCCAACGTCCTGACTTTC	CASSPGKGTGANVLTF
.	.	TRBV12-2	TRBJ2-1	TGTGCAAGTCGCTTACCTCGACTAGCGGGAGGGAGAAATGAGCAGTTCTTC	CASRLPRLAGGRNEQFF
.	.	TRBV2	TRBJ1-2	TGTGCCAGCAGTGTGCAGGGCGACTATGGCTACACCTTC	CASSVQGDYGYTF
.	.	TRBV5-5	TRBJ1-1	TGTGCCAGCAGCTCGGGTGAGACTGAAGCTTTCTTT	CASSSGETEAFF
.	TRBD1	TRBV3-1/TRBV3-2	TRBJ1-2	TGTGCCAGCAGCCAGACCCAGGGGGGCTATGGCTACACCTTC	CASSQTQGGYGYTF
few	.	TRBV9	TRBJ2-1	TGTGCCAGCAGCGTAGCTGGAGACTCCTACAATGAGCAGTTCTTC	CASSVAGDSYNEQFF
.	.	TRBV7-9	TRBJ1-1	TGTGCCAGCAGCTTAGTCGAGGACAAGGCAAGAGAAGCTTTCTTT	CASSLVEDKAREAFF
.	.	TRBV5-4	TRBJ2-2	TGTGCCAGCAGCCGTAAGGACAGTAACACCGGGGAGCTGTTTTTT	CASSRKDSNTGELFF
.	.	TRBV5-1	TRBJ1-2	TGCGCCAGCAGCTTGGCCTCTGGAAAGGGACTAAACTATGGCTACACCTTC	CASSLASGKGLNYGYTF
.	TRBD1	TRBV10-2	TRBJ1-2	TGCGCCAGCAGATCCGGGACAGGGGGCAAGGGATATGGCTACACCTTC	CASRSGTGGKGYGYTF
.	TRBD2	TRBV14	TRBJ2-1	TGTGCCAGCAGCCCCGGGACTAGCGGGAGCCTCTACAATGAGCAGTTCTTC	CASSPGTSGSLYNEQFF
.	TRBD2	TRBV2	TRBJ2-7	TGTGCCAGCAGTGAAATTAAGCGACTAGCCGTCTACGAGCAGTACTTC	CASSEIKRLAVYEQYF
.	.	TRBV2	TRBJ1-1	TGTGCCAGCAGACCGGACAGGAACACTGAAGCTTTCTTT	CASRPDRNTEAFF
once	.	TRBV1	TRBJ2-1	TGCACCAGCAGCCTCCGCGGGAGCCCTAAGGGGGAGCAGTTCTTC	CTSSLRGSPKGEQFF
.	TRBD1	TRBV5-1	TRBJ2-7	TGCGCCAGCACTCTGCAGGGGGTTAGCGAGCAGTACTTC	CASTLQGVSEQYF
.	.	TRBV27	TRBJ2-4	TGTGCCAGCAGTCCCACGGGGTGGGGGGTCAGCGGAAACATTCAGTACTTC	CASSPTGWGVSGNIQYF
.	TRBD2	TRBV5-4	TRBJ2-1	TGTGCCAGCAGCTTGGGTCTACTAGCGGGAGGGTCGACCTACAATGAGCAGTTCTTC	CASSLGLLAGGSTYNEQFF
once	.	TRBV29-1	TRBJ2-1	TGCAGCGCCGGACACCTCAATGAGCAGTTCTTC	CSAGHLNEQFF
.	.	TRBV18	TRBJ2-5	TGTGCCAGCTCACCCTGGGAAGGGGTGGAGACCCAGTACTTC	CASSPWEGVETQYF
.	TRBD1	TRBV11-2	TRBJ1-6	TGTGCCAGCAGCTTACCCATTAGGGGACAGGGGGCGCAAAAATCACCCCTCCACTTT	CASSLPIRGQGAQKSPLHF
.	TRBD2	TRBV5-1	TRBJ2-3	TGCGCCAGCAGCTTCAGCGGGAACGACGATACGCAGTATTTT	CASSFSGNDDTQYF
.	.	TRBV28	TRBJ1-3	TGTGCCATACGGACAGACTCTGGAAACACCATATATTTT	CAIRTDSGNTIYF
.	.	TRBV28	TRBJ2-2	TGTGCCAGCAGTTTGCGTGGGAGTCCCCCCGGGGAGCTGTTTTTT	CASSLRGSPPGELFF
.	TRBD1	TRBV28	TRBJ2-7	TGTGCCAGCAGTTCTCAGGGGGCATCCTACGAGCAGTACTTC	CASSSQGASYEQYF
.	TRBD1	TRBV6-2/TRBV6-3	TRBJ1-2	TGTGCCAGCAGTGCCGACAGGGAACGGAACTATGGCTACACCTTC	CASSADRERNYGYTF
once	.	TRBV9	TRBJ1-5	TGTGCCAGCAGCGTCTCAGGGGCTAGTCAGCCCCAGCATTTT	CASSVSGASQPQHF
.	TRBD1	TRBV3-1/TRBV3-2	TRBJ2-7	TGTGCCAGCAGCCAAGATTATGAAGGGACAGGGGGCTACGAGCAGTACTTC	CASSQDYEGTGGYEQYF
.	TRBD1	TRBV18	TRBJ1-5	TGTGCCAGCTCTCCCGGACAGGGGTTTTATCAGCCCCAGCATTTT	CASSPGQGFYQPQHF